The TCR beta chain described here comes from a study of breast tumors, draining lymph nodes, adjacent tissues. TCRdb ran MiXCR on the multiplex PCR reads and lists one entry per CDR3 protein. The profile shows some 140,000 distinct CDR3 sequences, approximately 20% of them singletons. This clonotype came up many times. The lymph nodes were axillary draining lymph nodes from breast cancer patients. This TCR derives from a female donor with breast cancer. Some clones in this sample may be carry-over from other donors' samples. The specimen sequenced was axillary lymph node tissue.

The CDR3 nucleotides are TGCGCCAGCAGCCAAGTAATTGGGGAGACCCAGTACTTC. Translating gives CASSQVIGETQYF. V gene TRBV4-1 combines with J gene TRBJ2-5; unclear D gene. Per germline, CDR1 MGHRA and CDR2 YSYEKL. Trimming took off 1 base at V and 5 bases at J, with 8 bases between the two ends. The CDR3 spans 13 residues.